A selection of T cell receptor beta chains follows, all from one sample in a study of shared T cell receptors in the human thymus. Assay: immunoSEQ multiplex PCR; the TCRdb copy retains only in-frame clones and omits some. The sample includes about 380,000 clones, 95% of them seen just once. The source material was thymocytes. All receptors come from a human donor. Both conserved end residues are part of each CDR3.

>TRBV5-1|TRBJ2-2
CASSLAEKGTNTGELFF
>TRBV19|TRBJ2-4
CASSGRGLTKNIQYF
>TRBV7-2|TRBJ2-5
CASSLARQPQWVAETQYF
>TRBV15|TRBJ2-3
CATSRSLSVDTQYF
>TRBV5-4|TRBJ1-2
CASSPGLFNYGYTF
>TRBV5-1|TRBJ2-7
CASSWRTGWNEQYF
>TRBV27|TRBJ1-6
CASSLLGQGLYIHSPLHF
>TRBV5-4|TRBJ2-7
CASSLRQGASRYYEQYF
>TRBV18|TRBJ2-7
CASSQGLAGDEQYF
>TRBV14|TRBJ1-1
CASSLDMVNTEAFF
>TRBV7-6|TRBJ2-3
CASSLGGRLAGDTQYF
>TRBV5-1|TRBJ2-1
CASSLASGGRADEQFF
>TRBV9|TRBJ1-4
CASSPSDRGVGTNEKLFF
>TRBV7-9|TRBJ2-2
CASSRDTFTGELFF
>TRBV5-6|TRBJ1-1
CASSRNKTEAFF
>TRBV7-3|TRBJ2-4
CASSLDPSGAKNIQYF
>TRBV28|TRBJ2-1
CASSSSGPSSYNEQFF
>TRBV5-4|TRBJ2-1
CASSPGASGGSRSYNEQFF
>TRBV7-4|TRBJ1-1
CASSAIGNTEAFF
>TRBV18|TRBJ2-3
CASPPISTDTQYF
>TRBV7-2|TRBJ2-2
CASSLERTYCPGELFF
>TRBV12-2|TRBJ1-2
CASRRSDPYGYTF
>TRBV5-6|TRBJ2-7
CASSLRQGRSYEQYF
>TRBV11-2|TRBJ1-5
CASSLVSNQPQHF
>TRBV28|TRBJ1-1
CASSLCAGGMGGTEAFF
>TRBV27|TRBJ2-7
CASSALQSHEQYF